One sample yielded the 23 T cell receptor beta chains listed below, sequenced in a study of cytomegalovirus exposure and HLA in healthy donors. 13 Jbeta primers and 60 Vbeta primers were used for the PCR. Assay: immunoSEQ multiplex PCR; the TCRdb copy retains only in-frame clones and omits some. The sample includes 80,000 to 95,000 clones, around 76% seen only once; the top ten take 5.5% to 6%. Input material: PBMCs. The receptor set was obtained from a man between 18 and 35 years old in good health and CMV-seropositive.

With regard to this clone: The CDR3 ends on some other residue instead of the conserved phenylalanine or tryptophan, so this is likely a read error. It is unclear where the CDR3 begins or ends on the DNA, so no DNA is shown, and the CDR3 is as TCRdb lists it. This chain joins TRBV29-1 and TRBJ2-6; TRBD1, as called in the table, went unchecked against the DNA. With termini counted, the CDR3 has 10 amino acids. Germline assignment: CDR1 SQVTM and CDR2 ANQGSEA. Here the CDR3 reads CSALGTDPQR.

This clone was observed once. The V call is TRBV6-6, the J call TRBJ1-3; unclear D gene. The V gene's germline CDR1 is MNHNY and CDR2 SVGAGI (reference sequence). CDR3 length: 15 residues. The ends were cut back, 4 bases at V and 2 bases at J, with 12 bases in the middle. The CDR3, as DNA: TGTGCCAGCAGTTTACACGTACGCCCTGGAAACACCATATATTTT. Its protein is CASSLHVRPGNTIYF.

This clone was counted between two and nine times. The rearrangement uses TRBV28 and TRBJ2-5, with D maybe TRBD2 (6 bases). V lost 5 bases to trimming and J lost 2 bases, with 12 bases between them. This CDR3 has 14 residues. Germline V CDR1 and CDR2: MDHEN, SYDVKM. DNA for the CDR3: TGTGCCAGCAGTCTCCTAGCGACTCAAGAGACCCAGTACTTC. Protein product: CASSLLATQETQYF.

This clone has a single count. The V call is TRBV6-5, the J call TRBJ2-3; D not resolved. V dropped 4 bases and J dropped 0 bases, with 11 bases sitting between them. Per germline, CDR1 MNHEY and CDR2 SVGAGI. The CDR3 length is 15 residues. This chain's CDR3 is CASSSSPSSTDTQYF. In DNA form, the CDR3 reads TGTGCCAGCAGTTCCTCCCCTTCCAGCACAGATACGCAGTATTTT.

The count of this clone is one. J is TRBJ2-3 and V is TRBV5-1; no clear D gene. The CDR3 is 12 residues long. Trimming cost V 5 bases and J 3 bases, with 7 bases left between them. Germline V gene data show CDR1 as SGHRS and CDR2 as YFSETQ. The chain's CDR3 is CASRLTTDTQYF. CDR3 nucleotide sequence: TGCGCCAGCAGACTAACTACAGATACGCAGTATTTT.

This clone was seen a few times. This sequence joins TRBV10-3 and TRBJ2-5, with 8 nucleotides matching TRBD1. V trimming: 4 bases; J trimming: 5 bases; junction bases outside the gene matches: 6. Germline V gives CDR1 ENHRY, CDR2 SYGVKD. There are 14 residues in the CDR3. This CDR3 reads CAISASRGRETQYF. Here the CDR3 DNA reads TGTGCCATCAGTGCAAGCAGGGGGCGTGAGACCCAGTACTTC.

This CDR3 reads CASSLSPGGTEAFF. The DNA of the CDR3 is TGTGCCAGCAGTTTATCACCAGGGGGCACTGAAGCTTTCTTT. This chain connects TRBV28 to TRBJ1-1, with TRBD1 identical over 7 bases. CDR3 size: 14 residues. Germline values: CDR1 MDHEN, CDR2 SYDVKM. Unmatched junction bases numbered 3, after V lost 1 base and J lost 4 bases.

The genes are TRBV10-2 and TRBJ1-2, with unresolved D. The germline V gene encodes CDR1 WSHSY and CDR2 SAAADI. Deletions cut 3 bases from V and 5 bases from J, with 10 bases between. This CDR3 contains 13 residues. The CDR3 region has the DNA TGCGCCAGCAGTGATGAGGGCATTTATGGCTACACCTTC. This translates into CASSDEGIYGYTF.

The chain uses TRBV10-3 and TRBJ1-2; the match to TRBD1 covers 10 bases. CDR1 is ENHRY, CDR2 SYGVKD, per germline. With 10 bases clipped from V and 8 bases from J, the junction kept 10 bases outside the gene matches. CDR3 length equals 13 residues. CDR3 sequence: CASCPGTGDGYTF. The CDR3, as DNA: TGTGCCAGCTGCCCCGGGACAGGGGACGGCTACACCTTC.

This chain uses TRBV5-1 with TRBJ2-7; TRBD1 agrees at 9 bases. V trimming: 3 bases; J trimming: 4 bases; junction bases outside the gene matches: 17. This CDR3 comprises 18 residues. Germline V gene sequence: CDR1 SGHRS, CDR2 YFSETQ. CDR3 in DNA: TGCGCCAGCAGCTCTCTGGGACAGGGAGCCCTAGGTGTGTACGAGCAGTACTTC. Encoded protein: CASSSLGQGALGVYEQYF.

The V call is TRBV4-1, the J call TRBJ1-1, with D perhaps matching TRBD1 (5 bases). This CDR3 has 16 residues. CDR1 and CDR2 from the germline V gene are MGHRA and YSYEKL. V dropped 3 bases and J dropped 1 base, with 15 bases sitting between them. CDR3 loop: CASSHLWRGSNTEAFF. The CDR3 DNA reads TGCGCCAGCAGCCACCTATGGAGGGGCTCGAACACTGAAGCTTTCTTT.

The chain recombines TRBV5-6 with TRBJ1-1, with D tentatively TRBD1 (5 bases). Germline CDR1 is SGHDT and CDR2 is YYEEEE. Trimming took 0 bases from V and 7 from J, leaving 10 bases between them. The CDR3 extends over 13 amino acids. The CDR3 sequence: CASSLAGRGEAFF. The CDR3, as DNA: TGTGCCAGCAGCTTGGCAGGGAGGGGTGAAGCTTTCTTT.

The chain carries TRBV28 and TRBJ1-1; D not resolved. Germline lookup yields CDR1 MDHEN and CDR2 SYDVKM. The CDR3 is 12 residues long. V was pared by 6 bases and J by 0 bases, with 5 bases between. CDR3 sequence: CASSLLNTEAFF. CDR3 bases: TGTGCCAGCAGCCTACTGAACACTGAAGCTTTCTTT. Full variable domain (outside the CDR3, taken from reference TRBV28 and TRBJ1-1): DVKVTQSSRYLVKRTGEKVFLECVQDMDHENMFWYRQDPGLGLRLIYFSYDVKMKEKGDIPEGYSVSREKKERFSLILESASTNQTSMYLCASSLLNTEAFFGQGTRLTVV.

In this sample, this clone turned up once. The rearrangement links TRBV10-3 to TRBJ2-1; 13 nucleotides align to TRBD2. With 5 bases clipped from V and 8 bases from J, the junction kept 3 bases outside the gene matches. Germline CDR1 ENHRY, CDR2 SYGVKD. There are 14 residues in the CDR3. The CDR3: CAISTSGRADEQFF. CDR3 nucleotide sequence: TGTGCCATCAGTACTAGCGGGAGGGCCGATGAGCAGTTCTTC.

The chain couples TRBV6-5 to TRBJ2-7, with D perhaps TRBD2 (6 bases). V shed 2 bases and J shed 2 bases, with 10 bases lying between them. The V gene's germline CDR1 is MNHEY and CDR2 SVGAGI. This CDR3 has 14 residues. The CDR3 DNA sequence: TGTGCCAGCAGTTACGCCAGGACTACCTACGAGCAGTACTTC. This codes for CASSYARTTYEQYF.

This clone was picked up a small number of times. The rearrangement uses TRBV5-1 and TRBJ2-7; D is perhaps TRBD2 (5 bases). CDR1 is SGHRS and CDR2 is YFSETQ in the germline V gene. V dropped 4 bases and J dropped 0 bases, with 8 bases sitting between them. This CDR3 spans 13 amino acids. The CDR3 region is CASSLSASYEQYF. CDR3 sequence (DNA): TGCGCCAGCAGCCTTAGCGCCTCCTACGAGCAGTACTTC.

The V gene is TRBV29-1, the J gene TRBJ2-5, with unresolved D. Trimming took off 4 bases at V and 5 bases at J, with 14 bases between the two ends. The length of the CDR3 is 13 residues. Per the germline V gene, CDR1 is SQVTM and CDR2 is ANQGSEA. The DNA of the CDR3 is TGCAGCGTTGCCCTCGGCTTCGGGGAGACCCAGTACTTC. Translated, it gives CSVALGFGETQYF.

The J gene is TRBJ1-1, the V gene TRBV5-1, with TRBD1 matching over 8 bases. J was trimmed by 7 bases and V by 4 bases; bases with no gene match: 9. The CDR3 totals 14 residues. The germline V gene encodes CDR1 SGHRS and CDR2 YFSETQ. Here the CDR3 DNA reads TGCGCCAGCAGCATGGACAGGGCTGGGATTGAAGCTTTCTTT. This encodes CASSMDRAGIEAFF.

V is TRBV11-2 and J is TRBJ1-4; D gene uncertain. V dropped 0 bases and J dropped 4 bases, with 9 bases sitting between them. The CDR3 has 15 amino acids. Looked up from germline, CDR1 is SGHAT and CDR2 is FQNNGV. As DNA, the CDR3 is TGTGCCAGCAGCTTAGATGGCCAGTATAATGAAAAACTGTTTTTT. Encoded protein: CASSLDGQYNEKLFF. Filled out from reference TRBV11-2 and TRBJ1-4, the complete variable domain reads EAGVAQSPRYKIIEKRQSVAFWCNPISGHATLYWYQQILGQGPKLLIQFQNNGVVDDSQLPKDRFSAERLKGVDSTLKIQPAKLEDSAVYLCASSLDGQYNEKLFFGSGTQLSVL.

This chain connects TRBV29-1 to TRBJ2-1; 7 bases fit TRBD2. J was trimmed by 8 bases and V by 4 bases; bases with no gene match: 11. The CDR3 sequence is 14 residues long. Per germline, CDR1 SQVTM and CDR2 ANQGSEA. CDR3 in DNA: TGCAGCGTTGGACTCGGCGGGAGTTTCCATGAGCAGTTCTTC. It yields the protein CSVGLGGSFHEQFF.

The sample holds one count of this clone. The chain links TRBV6-5 to TRBJ1-2; the D gene is possibly TRBD1 (6 bases). This CDR3 is 12 amino acids long. The V end was cut by 6 bases, the J end by 2 bases, with 7 bases between. CDR1 is MNHEY, CDR2 SVGAGI, per germline. The CDR3 is CASRTGNYGYTF. CDR3 coding DNA: TGTGCCAGCAGAACAGGGAACTATGGCTACACCTTC.

This chain joins TRBV11-1 and TRBJ1-1, with 8 bases aligning to TRBD1. The CDR3 runs 15 residues. The germline V gene encodes CDR1 SGHAT and CDR2 FQDESV (reference sequence). J was trimmed by 1 base and V by 6 bases; bases with no gene match: 7. CDR3 loop: CASSFSGTGNTEAFF. In DNA form, the CDR3 reads TGTGCCAGCAGTTTCTCCGGGACAGGGAACACTGAAGCTTTCTTT.

The chain recombines TRBV11-3 with TRBJ2-2; tentative D call: TRBD1 (6 bases). CDR1 and CDR2 (germline): SGHNT, YENEEA. V was trimmed by 4 bases and J by 6 bases, leaving 12 bases between them. The CDR3 sequence is 14 residues long. CDR3 DNA sequence: TGTGCCAGCAGCTCCGAAGGGGGTGCCGGGGAGCTGTTTTTT. Its protein product is CASSSEGGAGELFF.